The clone carrying this TCR beta chain has just a few counts. V lost 6 bases and J lost 2, with 13 bases in between. The CDR3 covers 13 residues. Germline V gene data show CDR1 as DFQATT and CDR2 as SNEGSKA (reference sequence). Patients selected for sequencing had displayed CD8+CD57+ cell expansion by flow cytometry. The data derive from a study of CD8+CD57+ T cells in acquired aplastic anemia. According to the study, genomic DNA was the template for TCR beta VDJ and CDR3 profiling. In TCRdb, the reads were re-called with MiXCR into one record per CDR3 protein. The sample contains hundreds of thousands of distinct CDR3 sequences, approximately 33% of which appear only once.

The sample comprised sorted CD4+, CD8+, or CD8+CD57+ T cells (not recorded which) from PBMCs. The V and J genes are TRBV20-1 and TRBJ2-5; D unclear. The clonotype originates from a human donor with aplastic anemia. The CDR3 DNA follows: TGCAGTGCCGTTTACTCGGAGCAAGAGACCCAGTACTTC. It codes for CSAVYSEQETQYF.